This T cell receptor (beta chain) was sequenced for a study of blood T cell repertoires in COVID-19. CDR3 size: 21 residues. Trimming removed 6 bases at V and 1 base at J, with 31 bases between. Assay used: immunoSEQ multiplex PCR; TCRdb lists only in-frame clones, some missing. The table has some 78,000 clones, around 90% seen once; the top ten hold 4.3%. The chain recombines TRBV23-1 with TRBJ2-1; D is uncertain. TRBV23-1 is designated an ORF whose function remains uncertain. Sequencing input: peripheral blood. The receptor comes from an elderly woman with active or convalescent COVID-19. CDR3 sequence: CASSQTSASPISGGSYNEQFF. In nucleotides, the CDR3 is TGCGCCAGCAGCCAAACCTCGGCGAGCCCTATTTCCGGCGGTTCCTACAATGAGCAGTTCTTC.